The clone carrying this TCR beta chain has only one observation. Its matching antigen is unknown. It may be a read error: a sequence one base away is much more abundant. Axillary draining lymph nodes of breast cancer patients supplied the node samples. This CDR3 spans 14 amino acids. CDR1 and CDR2 from the germline V gene are MNHNS and SASEGT. A single record per CDR3 protein comes from TCRdb applying MiXCR to the multiplex PCR reads. The data show 100,000 to 150,000 distinct CDR3 sequences, with 15% to 20% seen just once and approximately 3.5% held by the top ten. The sample belongs to a study of breast tumors, draining lymph nodes, adjacent tissues. Study-wide results and caveats: Tumor and nontumor repertoires were significantly more similar in luminal-like than in basal-like breast cancer.

This receptor was identified in a female donor with breast cancer. Some clones in this sample may be carry-over from other donors' samples. The gene calls are TRBV6-1 and TRBJ1-2; a weak D match, TRBD1 (6 bases). Sequenced: axillary lymph node tissue. The CDR3 reads CTSSDMGGRVGYTF. CDR3 nucleotide sequence: TGTACCAGCAGTGATATGGGGGGGCGGGTTGGCTACACCTTC.